This TCR beta chain was retrieved from a study of blood T cell repertoires in COVID-19. Across the whole study: Italy, Spain and the United States were the sources of the convalescent and acute COVID-19 samples. PBMCs, B-cell-depleted T cells, or T cells provided the cDNA or gDNA that made up the material.

Unmatched junction bases numbered 0, after V lost 3 bases and J lost 0 bases. The germline V gene has CDR1 MNHNS and CDR2 SASEGT. The CDR3 spans 14 residues. Under the authors' procedure: How many nucleated cells were present was estimated from reference gene primer amplification. The repertoire was sequenced with immunoSEQ multiplex PCR; TCRdb's copy has only in-frame clones and lacks some. That table is the source of V, J and clone size, and D and trimming were worked out from the DNA. The data show over 200,000 clones, about nine tenths seen once. The receptor was derived from a woman aged 60-75 years with acute or convalescent COVID-19. The rearrangement links TRBV6-1 to TRBJ2-3, with 7 nucleotides matching TRBD2. The specimen was peripheral blood. Here the CDR3 reads CASSDSGSTDTQYF. The DNA of the CDR3 is TGTGCCAGCAGTGATAGCGGGAGCACAGATACGCAGTATTTT.